A selection of T cell receptor beta chains follows, all from one sample in a study of breast tumors, draining lymph nodes, adjacent tissues. MiXCR was run by TCRdb on the multiplex PCR reads, yielding one entry per CDR3 protein. Of about 230,000 distinct CDR3 sequences listed, approximately 31% are singletons. Sequenced: axillary lymph node tissue. These receptors were taken from a female donor with breast cancer. Some clones in this sample may be carry-over from other donors' samples. Each CDR3 is given with its conserved first and last residue. D genes are given only for firm matches. Clone sizes are given selectively: once, few, many, or a class where the clone is expanded.

TRBJ2-3,TRBV24-1,.,.,TGTGCCACCAGTGCTTTCGGCCGGCCTCATACGCAGTATTTT,CATSAFGRPHTQYF
TRBJ2-3,TRBV20-1,many,TRBD2,TGCAGTGCTAGAGATTGGCGAAGGGGAGGGACAGATACGCAGTATTTT,CSARDWRRGGTDTQYF
TRBJ2-1,TRBV12-3/TRBV12-4,.,TRBD2,TGTGCCAGCAGTACCGGACTAGCGGGAGGAAATGAGCAGTTCTTC,CASSTGLAGGNEQFF
TRBJ2-3,TRBV6-5,many,.,TGTGCCAGCAAGCGAGCGCGAGACGTCGATACGCAGTATTTT,CASKRARDVDTQYF
TRBJ2-1,TRBV5-8,many,TRBD1,TGTGCCAGCAAAACACCCGTGGGGACAGGGCTTATCAATGAGCAGTTCTTC,CASKTPVGTGLINEQFF
TRBJ2-7,TRBV20-1,many,.,TGCAGTGCTAGGGCGGAAGGTTCGGCCTACGAGCAGTACTTC,CSARAEGSAYEQYF
TRBJ1-2,TRBV18,many,.,TGTGCCAGCTCACCAAGGGAGAACTATGGCTACACCTTC,CASSPRENYGYTF
TRBJ1-2,TRBV4-2,many,.,TGTGCCAGCAGCCAAGATGGCCAAATTTATGGCCACACCTTC,CASSQDGQIYGHTF
TRBJ1-5,TRBV6-6,many,.,TGTGCCAGCAGTCACTCCCTAGGGACTGGAAATCAGCCCCAGCATTTT,CASSHSLGTGNQPQHF
TRBJ1-4,TRBV30,few,.,TGTGCCTGGGGAAGCGGCAGGGTAGATGAAAAACTGTTTTTT,CAWGSGRVDEKLFF
TRBJ2-6,TRBV2,once,.,TGTGCCAGCAGCGGAGGGGGGACAGGGGCCAACGTCCTGACTTTC,CASSGGGTGANVLTF
TRBJ1-5,TRBV6-5,many,TRBD1,TGTGCCACCTCTCCACGGACAGGGGTGGGTCAGCCCCAGCATTTT,CATSPRTGVGQPQHF
TRBJ2-7,TRBV5-6,many,TRBD2,TGTGCCAGCAGCTTTAGCGGGATGAGGTCCTACGAGCAGCACTTC,CASSFSGMRSYEQHF
TRBJ2-4,TRBV19,once,.,TGTGCCAGTAGTAAGCTGGGAGGCAAAAACATTCAGTACTTC,CASSKLGGKNIQYF
TRBJ1-5,TRBV5-6,many,.,TGTGCCAGCAGCTTGGGAACCGGGCCCCAGCATTTT,CASSLGTGPQHF
TRBJ2-5,TRBV5-4,once,.,TGTGCCAGCAGCTTACGGCGGGGGCGAGAGACCCAGTACTTC,CASSLRRGRETQYF
TRBJ1-1,TRBV20-1,.,.,TGCAGTGCCAGTATCCGGGGGGGGAAGAACACTGAAGCTTTCTTT,CSASIRGGKNTEAFF
TRBJ2-7,TRBV6-6,many,TRBD1,TGTGCCAGCAGTTATAGGGGGCCAGACTACGAGCAGTACTTC,CASSYRGPDYEQYF
TRBJ2-3,TRBV4-3,many,TRBD1,TGCGCCAGCAGCCAAAGAGGGGGCTTCTTAGATACGCAGTATTTT,CASSQRGGFLDTQYF
TRBJ1-3,TRBV20-1,many,.,TGCAGTGCTAACCTCCCTCCATTTAACACCATATATTTT,CSANLPPFNTIYF
TRBJ2-5,TRBV5-6,many,.,TGTGCCAGCAGCGGTCCGGGAGGGGGCTCGGAGACCCAGTACTTC,CASSGPGGGSETQYF
TRBJ2-3,TRBV5-1,.,TRBD2,TGCGCCAGCAGCTCCGGGACTAGCGGACTACGCTACAATGAGCAGTATTTT,CASSSGTSGLRYNEQYF
TRBJ2-1,TRBV12-3/TRBV12-4,.,.,TGTGCCAGCAGTTCAGGGGCCGGCTCCTACAATGAGCAGTTCTTC,CASSSGAGSYNEQFF
TRBJ1-5,TRBV2,.,.,TGTGCCAGCAGTGGGAACAGGGACGAGCAGCCCCAGCATTTT,CASSGNRDEQPQHF
TRBJ2-7,TRBV12-3/TRBV12-4,many,.,TGTGCCAGCAGTTTCCGGATGGGGCCCAGGTCCTTC,CASSFRMGPRSF
TRBJ2-1,TRBV7-2,many,TRBD2,TGTGCCAGCAGCTTTCCTAGCGGGAGGGTCTACAATGAGCAGTTCTTC,CASSFPSGRVYNEQFF
TRBJ1-1,TRBV2,many,.,TGTGCCAGGGGACGAGAGAACACTGAAGCTTTCTTT,CARGRENTEAFF
TRBJ2-7,TRBV11-3,.,.,TGTGCCAACAGCTTAAAGTGGGGGGTCGAACAGTACTTC,CANSLKWGVEQYF
TRBJ1-1,TRBV15,.,.,TGTGCCACCAGCAGGACAGGATTGAACACTGAAGCTTTCTTT,CATSRTGLNTEAFF
TRBJ2-1,TRBV24-1,once,TRBD1,TGTGCCACCAGTGAGTTCGGACAGGGATACAATGAGCAGTTCTTC,CATSEFGQGYNEQFF
TRBJ1-1,TRBV20-1,.,.,TGCAGTGCTAGGCGGGACGGAAACACTGAAGCTTTCTTT,CSARRDGNTEAFF
TRBJ1-2,TRBV28,many,.,TGTGCCAGCAACAAGGGTACTAACTATGGCTACACCTTC,CASNKGTNYGYTF
TRBJ1-4,TRBV12-3/TRBV12-4,many,.,TGTGCCAGCAGTTTAAGGGTGCGGGTAGGGGGTGGTGAAAAACTGTTTTTT,CASSLRVRVGGGEKLFF
TRBJ2-3,TRBV20-1,many,TRBD2,TGCAGCGCCTGGCTAGCGGGAGCAGATACGCAGTATTTT,CSAWLAGADTQYF
TRBJ2-7,TRBV25-1,.,TRBD2,TGTGCCGGCATCTCTAGCGGGAGGCTGGGCGAGCGGTACTTC,CAGISSGRLGERYF
TRBJ2-1,TRBV19,many,.,TGTGCCAGTAGTAGGGGACTTTTCTCCTACAATGAGCAGTTCTTC,CASSRGLFSYNEQFF
TRBJ2-5,TRBV3-1,many,.,TGTGCCAGCAGCCAAGCCCGGGGCGTAGGGGAGACCCAGTACTTC,CASSQARGVGETQYF
TRBJ1-5,TRBV20-1,many,.,TGCAGTGCTAGAGTAGGCCAGGAATATAGCAATCAGCCCCAGCATTTT,CSARVGQEYSNQPQHF
TRBJ2-1,TRBV2,many,.,TGTGCCAGCAGCTTCCGGGACAAGCAGTTCTTC,CASSFRDKQFF
TRBJ2-7,TRBV27,.,.,TGTGCCAGCAACCTACTAGATAGCGGATGGGACTCCTCCGAGCAGTACTTC,CASNLLDSGWDSSEQYF
TRBJ2-2,TRBV7-3,many,TRBD1,TGTGCCAGCAGACAAACCGGACAGGGGGTCACCGGGGAGCTGTTTTTT,CASRQTGQGVTGELFF
TRBJ2-5,TRBV9,many,TRBD2,TGTGCCAGCAGCGTTACTAGCGGGCAAGAGACCCAGTCCTTC,CASSVTSGQETQSF
TRBJ1-5,TRBV24-1,many,.,TGTGCCACTCAGACACGGTCTGAACAGCCCCAGCATTTT,CATQTRSEQPQHF
TRBJ1-4,TRBV6-1,many,.,TGTGCCAGCAGCCCAGGGGTGGGGTTGTTTTTT,CASSPGVGLFF
TRBJ1-2,TRBV6-4,.,.,TGTGCCAGCAGTGATAGGGGGGTCACTATCTATGGCTACACCTTC,CASSDRGVTIYGYTF
TRBJ1-6,TRBV5-1,many,TRBD1,TGCGCCAGCAGCTTTTCTGGGACAGATAATTCACCCCTCCACTTT,CASSFSGTDNSPLHF
TRBJ2-5,TRBV18,many,.,TGTGCCAGCTCACCACAGGCCTCCCGGAAAGAGACCCAGTACTTC,CASSPQASRKETQYF
TRBJ2-2,TRBV30,many,.,TGTGCCTGGAGAGGCAGGCTTTCCACCGGGGAGCTGTTTTTT,CAWRGRLSTGELFF
TRBJ1-1,TRBV5-5,few,TRBD1,TGTGCCAGCAGCTTCCTGAACCCGGGACAGGGAAAAGCTTTCTTT,CASSFLNPGQGKAFF
TRBJ1-2,TRBV6-5,many,.,TGTGCCAGCAGTTACTCGTACGGGTATGGCTACACCTTC,CASSYSYGYGYTF
TRBJ2-5,TRBV11-2,many,TRBD2,TGTGCCAGCAGCTTAGCTGGGAGGGATTATGAGACCCAGTACTTC,CASSLAGRDYETQYF
TRBJ1-4,TRBV7-3,many,.,TGTGCCAGCAGCTTAAAAGTAATAGTCGGGAAGGGGAATGAAAAACTGTTTTTT,CASSLKVIVGKGNEKLFF
TRBJ2-3,TRBV7-3,many,TRBD1,TGTGCCAGCAGCTCAAGACAGGGCTCAAGGAATACGCAGTATTTT,CASSSRQGSRNTQYF
TRBJ2-7,TRBV27,few,TRBD2,TGTGCCAGTAGTTCTGGACTAGCGGGAGGGGGGAACGAGCAGTACTTC,CASSSGLAGGGNEQYF
TRBJ2-1,TRBV19,many,.,TGTGCCAGTAGTAGGGGATCGGGGTTCTACAATGAGCAGTTCTTC,CASSRGSGFYNEQFF